The 15 T cell receptor beta chains in this list originate from one sample, sequenced in a study of T cell responses to AZD1222 COVID-19 vaccine. Sequencing was performed with immunoSEQ multiplex PCR; in TCRdb, only in-frame clones are kept and a portion is missing. The sample carries more than 140,000 clones, approximately 90% recorded once. The specimen comprised peripheral blood, sampled on day 0 of AZD1222 vaccination. All receptors come from an adult in good health.

The chain links TRBV28 to TRBJ1-2; weak D call: TRBD1 (5 bases). The ends were cut back, 3 bases at V and 6 bases at J, with 11 bases in the middle. The CDR3 extends over 13 amino acids. CDR1 and CDR2 from the germline V gene are MDHEN and SYDVKM. CDR3 protein: CASSFRGGDGYTF. The CDR3 DNA sequence: TGTGCCAGCAGTTTCCGGGGAGGGGATGGCTACACCTTC.

This chain uses TRBV6-5 with TRBJ1-1; TRBD1 is a possible D gene (5 bases). The CDR3 runs 13 residues. Germline V gives CDR1 MNHEY, CDR2 SVGAGI. Trimming pared 7 bases from V and 2 bases from J, leaving 11 bases between. Here the CDR3 DNA reads TGTGCCAGCATAAAAGGACACAACACTGAAGCTTTCTTT. Its protein product is CASIKGHNTEAFF.

V usage is TRBV4-2 and J usage is TRBJ2-3; 12 nucleotides line up with TRBD2. The V and J ends lost 4 bases and 4 bases, in that order; junction bases with no gene match: 0. The CDR3 runs to 14 residues. Germline V CDR1 and CDR2: LGHNA, YNFKEQ. CDR3 nucleotide sequence: TGTGCCAGCAGCCGGACTAGCGGGGCAGATACGCAGTATTTT. Amino acid sequence: CASSRTSGADTQYF.

This chain uses TRBV12-3 or TRBV12-4 with TRBJ2-3; TRBD1 is a possible D gene (5 bases). This CDR3 spans 13 amino acids. V was shortened by 5 bases and J by 9 bases, with 15 bases between the two germline ends. CDR3 sequence reads: CASSPGPRQTQYF. CDR3 nucleotide sequence: TGTGCCAGCAGTCCCGGGCCCCGACAGACGCAGTATTTT.

CDR3 sequence: CASSNGGGYTF. CDR3 DNA sequence: TGTGCCAGCAGCAACGGGGGAGGCTACACCTTC. V and J are TRBV12-3 or TRBV12-4 and TRBJ1-2, with D possibly TRBD1 on 5 matching bases. V was clipped by 6 bases and J by 8 bases, with 10 bases between them. The CDR3 loop spans 11 amino acids.

The chain carries TRBV7-3 and TRBJ2-1, with 12 bases fitting TRBD2. The V gene end was trimmed by 4 bases and the J gene end by 9 bases; junction bases not matched to a gene: 10. This CDR3 comprises 16 residues. Per germline, CDR1 SGHTA and CDR2 FQGTGA. The CDR3 DNA is TGTGCCAGCAGCTCGCCGACTAGCGGGAGTGGATTTGAGCAGTTCTTC. Its protein product is CASSSPTSGSGFEQFF.

The chain has TRBV7-2 and TRBJ1-5; a weak D match, TRBD1 (6 bases). Germline CDR1 and CDR2: SGHTA and FQGNSA. V lost 1 base to trimming and J lost 4 bases, with 11 bases between them. The CDR3 extends over 15 amino acids. CDR3 DNA: TGTGCCAGCAGCTTAGTCCTAGGGGGGAATCAGCCCCAGCATTTT. Protein product: CASSLVLGGNQPQHF.

The CDR3 region has the DNA TGTGCCAGCAGGGAATTCCGGGAGGGCGGGGAGCTGTTTTTT. Translation: CASREFREGGELFF. The chain combines TRBV3-1 (or the pseudogene TRBV3-2) with TRBJ2-2; 8 nucleotides align to TRBD2. Germline V gene lookup returns CDR1 LGHDT and CDR2 YNNKEL (reference sequence). The V and J ends lost 6 bases and 7 bases, in that order; junction bases with no gene match: 7. This CDR3 spans 14 amino acids.

The gene calls are TRBV28 and TRBJ2-1, with 7 bases aligning to TRBD1. Germline V gene data show CDR1 as MDHEN and CDR2 as SYDVKM. Losses at the gene ends were 5 bases for V and 0 bases for J; bases not matched to a gene: 7. The CDR3 has 16 residues. The CDR3 is CASSTGTDSSYNEQFF. CDR3 coding DNA: TGTGCCAGCAGTACTGGGACAGACAGCTCCTACAATGAGCAGTTCTTC.

This clone turned up a few times. The chain recombines TRBV4-1 with TRBJ2-5, with TRBD2 matching 9 bases. The CDR3 length is 14 residues. The V gene end was trimmed by 4 bases and the J gene end by 3 bases; junction bases not matched to a gene: 3. In germline, CDR1 is MGHRA, CDR2 YSYEKL. CDR3 loop: CASSLAGVEETQYF. The DNA of the CDR3 is TGCGCCAGCAGCCTAGCGGGGGTAGAAGAGACCCAGTACTTC.

The CDR3 nucleotides are TGTGCCAGTAGTAGCCCTCGGATCTCTCGTCTAGATGAGCAGTTCTTC. Amino acids: CASSSPRISRLDEQFF. The genes are TRBV19 and TRBJ2-1, with D uncertain. Germline assignment: CDR1 LNHDA and CDR2 SQIVND (reference sequence). Deletions cut 4 bases from V and 8 bases from J, with 21 bases between. This CDR3 contains 16 residues. The full variable domain, completed using reference TRBV19 and TRBJ2-1, is DGGITQSPKYLFRKEGQNVTLSCEQNLNHDAMYWYRQDPGQGLRLIYYSQIVNDFQKGDIAEGYSVSREKKESFPLTVTSAQKNPTAFYLCASSSPRISRLDEQFFGPGTRLTVL.

With respect to this clone: Other DNA sequences in this sample translate to the same CDR3. This chain connects TRBV18 to TRBJ2-5; D not resolved. This CDR3 has 13 amino acids. The V gene's germline CDR1 is KGHSH and CDR2 LQKENI. With 1 base removed from V and 5 bases from J, the gap between germline ends came to 8 bases. The CDR3 sequence is CASSPLASETQYF. The CDR3 DNA reads as TGTGCCAGCTCACCACTGGCCTCCGAGACCCAGTACTTC.

The V and J genes are TRBV4-3 and TRBJ2-7, with D unclear. Germline values: CDR1 LGHNA, CDR2 YSLEER. Trimming left V 5 bases short and J 2 bases short, with 13 bases between. The length of the CDR3 is 14 residues. CDR3 bases: TGCGCCAGCAGCTCTTCTTTCGGAACCTACGAGCAGTACTTC. It translates to CASSSSFGTYEQYF.

The gene calls are TRBV5-1 and TRBJ1-3; D ambiguous. Germline-derived CDR1 and CDR2 are SGHRS and YFSETQ. The germline V and J ends were trimmed by 1 base and 6 bases, with 11 bases remaining between them. The CDR3 totals 14 residues. CDR3: CASSLRPSVNTIYF. CDR3 sequence (DNA): TGCGCCAGCAGCTTGCGTCCCAGCGTAAACACCATATATTTT.

This clone was detected only once. DNA of the CDR3: TGTGCCAGCAGCTTACAAGAGACAGGCTATGGCTACACCTTC. Its protein product is CASSLQETGYGYTF. The genes are TRBV7-2 and TRBJ1-2; possible D gene TRBD1, 6 bases. This CDR3 comprises 14 residues. Between the trimmed V and J ends, which lost 2 bases and 4 bases, there was a span of 11 bases. CDR1 and CDR2 (germline): SGHTA, FQGNSA.